Below, 18 T cell receptor beta chains from the same sample are listed, as sequenced in a study of blood T cell repertoires in COVID-19. Produced via immunoSEQ multiplex PCR; TCRdb's table is partial and in-frame only. The sample has 100,000 to 150,000 clones; 70% to 85% are singletons. The sample taken for sequencing was peripheral blood. These receptors originate from a man in his fifties or sixties with acute or convalescent COVID-19.

This sequence joins TRBV6-1 and TRBJ2-3; TRBD1 is a possible D gene (6 bases). The ends were cut back, 1 base at V and 1 base at J, with 12 bases in the middle. Germline V lookup: CDR1 MNHNS, CDR2 SASEGT. The CDR3 has 16 residues. CDR3 in amino acids: CASSEVIGGGTDTQYF. The CDR3 nucleotides are TGTGCCAGCAGTGAAGTTATAGGGGGAGGCACAGATACGCAGTATTTT.

This chain joins TRBV4-1 and TRBJ1-2, with 9 positions matching TRBD1. With 1 base clipped from V and 4 bases from J, the junction kept 13 bases outside the gene matches. This CDR3 has 18 residues. The V gene's germline CDR1 is MGHRA and CDR2 YSYEKL. The CDR3: CASSQGQGGGTGVYGYTF. The CDR3 DNA sequence: TGCGCCAGCAGCCAAGGACAGGGGGGAGGTACGGGGGTCTATGGCTACACCTTC.

The chain employs TRBV6-1 and TRBJ2-6, with D tentatively TRBD1 (5 bases). Germline-derived CDR1 and CDR2 are MNHNS and SASEGT. The CDR3 extends over 19 amino acids. V was pared by 0 bases and J by 0 bases, with 15 bases between. CDR3 coding DNA: TGTGCCAGCAGTGAAGCAAACGGACACTACATCTCTGGGGCCAACGTCCTGACTTTC. The encoded protein is CASSEANGHYISGANVLTF.

J is TRBJ1-5 and V is TRBV7-9; D unclear. Between the trimmed V and J ends, which lost 2 bases and 3 bases, there was a span of 8 bases. The CDR3 extends over 14 amino acids. Germline V CDR1 and CDR2: SEHNR, FQNEAQ (reference sequence). The CDR3 loop is CASSLTQPNQPQHF. For the CDR3, the DNA is TGTGCCAGCAGCTTAACACAGCCCAATCAGCCCCAGCATTTT.

This clone was counted only a few times. The CDR3 nucleotides read TGTGCCAGCAGCTTAGATGGTTTAATAGGGGCAATGGACACTGAAGCTTTCTTT. This gives the protein CASSLDGLIGAMDTEAFF. V and J are TRBV11-2 and TRBJ1-1; a weak D match, TRBD1 (5 bases). Germline V gene lookup returns CDR1 SGHAT and CDR2 FQNNGV. The CDR3 is made up of 18 amino acids. Trimming left V 0 bases short and J 3 bases short, with 20 bases between.

The CDR3 spells CASSYRQGASGNTIYF. The CDR3 coding sequence is TGTGCCAGCAGTTACCGACAGGGGGCTTCTGGAAACACCATATATTTT. The chain recombines TRBV6-5 with TRBJ1-3; 10 bases are shared with TRBD1. CDR1 and CDR2 from the germline V gene are MNHEY and SVGAGI. The length of the CDR3 is 16 residues. Trimming removed 2 bases from V and 1 base from J; junction bases left unmatched: 2.

A few counts support this clone. V usage is TRBV5-5 and J usage is TRBJ1-2, with TRBD1 matching 12 bases. Germline CDR1 SGHKS, CDR2 YYEKEE (reference sequence). V shed 5 bases, J shed 5 bases, and the junction held 10 bases outside the gene matches. This CDR3 spans 16 amino acids. The CDR3 coding sequence is TGTGCCAGCAGGTACGGGACAGGGGGCTTATTTTATGGCTACACCTTC. Encoded protein: CASRYGTGGLFYGYTF. The variable domain in full, completed from reference TRBV5-5 and TRBJ1-2, reads DAGVTQSPTHLIKTRGQQVTLRCSPISGHKSVSWYQQVLGQGPQFIFQYYEKEERGRGNFPDRFSARQFPNYSSELNVNALLLGDSALYLCASRYGTGGLFYGYTFGSGTRLTVV.

The J gene is TRBJ2-2, the V gene TRBV15; a weak D match, TRBD2 (6 bases). The CDR3 is 13 residues long. V was trimmed by 5 bases and J by 7 bases, leaving 11 bases between them. Germline V lookup: CDR1 LNHNV, CDR2 YYDKDF (reference sequence). CDR3 bases: TGTGCCACCAGCTTGGGACTCCACGGGGAGCTGTTTTTT. Its protein is CATSLGLHGELFF.

The CDR3 coding sequence is TGTGCCAGCACCCGGGACAGTGCCGAGCAGTACTTC. Translation: CASTRDSAEQYF. V is TRBV12-3 or TRBV12-4 and J is TRBJ2-7; 7 bases are shared with TRBD1. Losses at the gene ends were 7 bases for V and 6 bases for J; bases not matched to a gene: 6. This CDR3 is built from 12 residues.

The chain links TRBV7-3 to TRBJ2-5; the D is unclear. Germline values: CDR1 SGHTA, CDR2 FQGTGA. The CDR3 consists of 15 residues. The germline V and J ends were trimmed by 5 bases and 2 bases, with 15 bases remaining between them. CDR3 region: CASSQSYQRQETQYF. CDR3 coding DNA: TGTGCCAGCAGCCAATCCTACCAGCGTCAAGAGACCCAGTACTTC.

CDR3 in amino acids: CASSLGSQGSGTDTQYF. CDR3 coding DNA: TGTGCCAGCAGCTTAGGGTCCCAGGGATCGGGCACAGATACGCAGTATTTT. V is TRBV7-9 and J is TRBJ2-3; TRBD1 is a possible D gene (5 bases). Germline-derived CDR1 and CDR2 are SEHNR and FQNEAQ (reference sequence). Trimming removed 1 base at V and 1 base at J, with 15 bases between. The CDR3 runs 17 residues.

The chain's CDR3 is CSARDLGAHTF. The CDR3 DNA is TGCAGTGCTAGAGATCTGGGGGCGCACACCTTC. V gene TRBV20-1 combines with J gene TRBJ1-2; weak D call: TRBD1 (6 bases). This CDR3 region has 11 residues. CDR1 and CDR2 (germline): DFQATT, SNEGSKA (reference sequence). Trimming took off 0 bases at V and 12 bases at J, with 11 bases between the two ends.

This clone appeared a few times. The gene calls are TRBV19 and TRBJ2-2, with D unclear. The germline V gene encodes CDR1 LNHDA and CDR2 SQIVND (reference sequence). This CDR3 has 15 residues. V gave up 7 bases and J gave up 2 bases, with 14 bases separating them. This chain's CDR3 is CASNISPQNTGELFF. Written as DNA, the CDR3 is TGTGCCAGTAACATAAGTCCACAAAACACCGGGGAGCTGTTTTTT.

The V and J genes are TRBV5-4 and TRBJ2-5, with TRBD2 matching over 10 bases. Losses at the gene ends were 2 bases for V and 5 bases for J; bases not matched to a gene: 6. The CDR3 is 15 residues long. Germline CDR1 SGHNT, CDR2 YYREEE (reference sequence). CDR3 in DNA: TGTGCCAGCAGCTTCAATCTAGCGGGGGCCGAGACCCAGTACTTC. This translates into CASSFNLAGAETQYF.

The chain links TRBV3-1 (or the pseudogene TRBV3-2) to TRBJ1-2; D is perhaps TRBD1 (5 bases). V was pared by 0 bases and J by 4 bases, with 12 bases between. Germline-derived CDR1 and CDR2 are LGHDT and YNNKEL (reference sequence). The CDR3 is made up of 15 amino acids. CDR3 DNA sequence: TGTGCCAGCAGCCAAGAGGCAGGGCTGGCCTATGGCTACACCTTC. This translates into CASSQEAGLAYGYTF.

This chain connects TRBV7-3 to TRBJ2-3; D is possibly TRBD2 (6 bases). The germline V gene encodes CDR1 SGHTA and CDR2 FQGTGA. V was trimmed by 4 bases and J by 6 bases, leaving 14 bases between them. The CDR3 consists of 14 residues. This chain's CDR3 is CASSSGLSLDTQYF. DNA of the CDR3: TGTGCCAGCAGCTCAGGACTAAGTTTGGATACGCAGTATTTT.

The CDR3 region has the DNA TGTGCCAGCAGCTTAGGGCCCCCTTCATGGAACACTGAAGCTTTCTTT. This sequence encodes CASSLGPPSWNTEAFF. This chain connects TRBV7-2 to TRBJ1-1, with no clear D. The CDR3 is 16 residues long. The germline V and J ends were trimmed by 1 base and 1 base, with 13 bases remaining between them. Germline CDR1 reads SGHTA; CDR2 reads FQGNSA.

V usage is TRBV18 and J usage is TRBJ1-4; D gene uncertain. Trimming shortened V by 1 base and J by 3 bases, and 9 bases separated the two germline ends. From germline, CDR1 is KGHSH and CDR2 LQKENI. The CDR3 has 15 amino acids. CDR3 residues: CASSPRRDPNEKLFF. As DNA, the CDR3 is TGTGCCAGCTCACCACGCCGGGATCCTAATGAAAAACTGTTTTTT.